This note documents a single T cell receptor (beta chain) sequence. The data belong to a study of technical replicates of blood from a few donors. Some clones are missing from TCRdb's copy, which holds only in-frame ones; the method was immunoSEQ multiplex PCR. The sample contains tens of thousands of clones, about 95% of which appear only once. CDR1 SGHTA and CDR2 FQGNSA come from the germline V gene. This CDR3 contains 12 residues. V gave up 3 bases and J gave up 8 bases, with 8 bases separating them. The sequencing input was PBMCs. The sequence came from a human donor in good health. Some clones in this sample may be carry-over from other donors' samples. The chain has TRBV7-2 and TRBJ2-4; D perhaps matches TRBD1 (6 bases). CDR3 region: CASSLKGDIQYF. For the CDR3, the DNA is TGTGCCAGCAGCTTGAAGGGGGACATTCAGTACTTC.